This is a list of T cell receptor beta chains from one sample in a study of regulatory T cells in long-lasting Graves disease. In TCRdb, the multiplex PCR reads were re-called with MiXCR into one record per CDR3 protein. Of roughly 350,000 distinct CDR3 sequences listed, about a sixth are singletons. Another study also made use of these data, one on T cells in Graves' hyperthyroidism and ophthalmopathy.

The sample was peripheral blood mononuclear cells (PBMCs), taken at new diagnosis, from a patient treated with antithyroid drugs. Receptors originate from a man aged 40-50 years with Graves disease. Each CDR3 is given with its conserved first and last residue. A D gene is named only where the DNA matches it firmly. Not all rows give a size; the values are once, few, many and, for expanded clones, a class.

cdr3_length,v_call,d_call,j_call,clone_size,cdr3_aa,cdr3_nt
14,TRBV9,.,TRBJ1-1,many,CASSLDGPNTEAFF,TGCGCCAGCAGCTTGGACGGACCGAACACTGAAGCTTTCTTT
16,TRBV7-2,TRBD1,TRBJ2-5,.,CASSPRDRRFQETQYF,TGTGCCAGCAGTCCCCGGGACAGGAGATTCCAAGAGACCCAGTACTTC
16,TRBV11-3,.,TRBJ1-2,few,CASSRSQGLTNYGYTF,TGTGCCAGCAGCCGAAGCCAGGGCCTTACTAACTATGGCTACACCTTC
15,TRBV5-1,TRBD2,TRBJ2-7,few,CASSLLAGRTYEQYF,TGCGCCAGCAGCCTCCTAGCGGGACGAACCTACGAGCAGTACTTC
15,TRBV2,.,TRBJ2-3,.,CASSDGSPQYQTQYF,TGTGCCAGCAGTGATGGGTCCCCTCAATACCAAACGCAGTATTTT
20,TRBV2,TRBD2,TRBJ2-2,many,CASSSYPGAGEGVDTGELFF,TGTGCCAGCAGTTCCTACCCCGGAGCGGGAGAGGGGGTGGACACCGGGGAGCTGTTTTTT
13,TRBV29-1,.,TRBJ2-7,few,CSVDRDGTYEQYF,TGCAGCGTTGATCGGGACGGAACCTACGAGCAGTACTTC
15,TRBV12-3/TRBV12-4,.,TRBJ2-3,many,CASSPQGHRTDTQYF,TGTGCCAGCAGCCCCCAGGGCCACCGCACAGATACGCAGTATTTT
12,TRBV20-1,.,TRBJ2-7,many,CSARGPGWEQYF,TGCAGTGCTAGAGGACCGGGGTGGGAGCAGTACTTC
14,TRBV18,TRBD2,TRBJ2-3,.,CASHRGGSADTQYF,TGTGCCAGCCACCGCGGGGGGTCGGCAGATACGCAGTATTTT
13,TRBV3-1,.,TRBJ2-3,few,CASSQDFRDTQYF,TGTGCCAGCAGCCAAGATTTCCGAGATACGCAGTATTTT
15,TRBV6-1,.,TRBJ1-3,.,CASRSQGSSGNTIYF,TGTGCCAGCAGAAGTCAGGGGAGCTCTGGAAACACCATATATTTT
14,TRBV4-1,.,TRBJ2-1,many,CASSQGDRGGEQFF,TGCGCCAGCAGCCAAGGCGACAGAGGCGGTGAGCAGTTCTTC
13,TRBV30,.,TRBJ2-3,.,CAWSLGRTDTQYF,TGTGCCTGGAGTTTAGGGCGGACGGATACGCAGTATTTT
15,TRBV9,.,TRBJ2-3,many,CASSVVIGSADTQYF,TGTGCCAGCAGCGTAGTTATAGGGTCGGCAGATACGCAGTATTTT
14,TRBV5-8,TRBD1,TRBJ1-2,few,CASSYGQGARGYTF,TGTGCCAGCAGCTATGGACAGGGGGCACGTGGCTACACCTTC
12,TRBV10-3,TRBD1,TRBJ2-5,.,CGTGSNAETQYF,TGTGGGACAGGGAGTAATGCGGAGACCCAGTACTTC
15,TRBV27,TRBD2,TRBJ2-5,many,CASRPSGGLVGTQYF,TGTGCCAGCAGGCCTAGCGGGGGGTTGGTCGGGACCCAGTACTTC
15,TRBV4-3,.,TRBJ2-1,few,CASSQDQSRGNEQFF,TGCGCCAGCAGCCAAGATCAGAGCAGGGGCAATGAGCAGTTCTTC
14,TRBV12-3/TRBV12-4,.,TRBJ1-4,many,CASSGPVPNEKLFF,TGTGCCAGCAGTGGGCCGGTCCCCAATGAAAAACTGTTTTTT
15,TRBV12-3/TRBV12-4,.,TRBJ2-1,.,CASSLGRGTYNEQFF,TGTGCCAGCAGTTTAGGGAGAGGAACCTACAATGAGCAGTTCTTC
17,TRBV5-5,TRBD1,TRBJ1-2,.,CASRRGQGPVTGYGYTF,TGTGCCAGCCGGCGAGGACAGGGGCCGGTGACGGGTTATGGCTACACCTTC
14,TRBV4-3,.,TRBJ2-5,many,CASSQGVAAETQYF,TGCGCCAGCAGCCAAGGGGTGGCGGCAGAGACCCAGTACTTC
16,TRBV5-1,.,TRBJ1-4,.,CASSSQPIATNEKLFF,TGCGCCAGCAGCTCACAGCCAATTGCAACTAATGAAAAACTGTTTTTT
13,TRBV5-1,.,TRBJ1-1,many,CASSFGANTEAFF,TGTGCCAGCAGTTTCGGGGCGAACACTGAAGCTTTCTTT
13,TRBV20-1,TRBD1,TRBJ2-7,.,CSATTGGSYEQYF,TGCAGTGCCACGACAGGGGGCAGCTACGAGCAGTACTTC
16,TRBV6-1,.,TRBJ1-5,many,CASSPLRTASNQPQHF,TGTGCCAGCAGTCCTCTCCGGACAGCTAGCAATCAGCCCCAGCATTTT
14,TRBV29-1,.,TRBJ2-1,many,CSVGKGGRNNEQFF,TGCAGCGTTGGGAAGGGGGGCAGAAACAATGAGCAGTTCTTC
14,TRBV20-1,.,TRBJ1-3,.,CSASDRNSGNTIYF,TGCAGTGCTAGTGACAGAAACTCTGGAAACACCATATATTTT
15,TRBV2,.,TRBJ2-2,many,CASSVQSGTYGELFF,TGTGCCAGCAGTGTGCAATCTGGGACGTACGGGGAGCTGTTTTTT
17,TRBV7-8,.,TRBJ1-5,.,CASRNGLAEGGNQPQHF,TGTGCCAGCAGGAACGGACTAGCGGAGGGGGGCAATCAGCCCCAGCATTTT
13,TRBV30,TRBD1,TRBJ1-1,many,CAWSPGGGLEAFF,TGTGCCTGGAGTCCAGGGGGCGGGCTTGAAGCTTTCTTT
17,TRBV19,.,TRBJ1-3,.,CASSVNPDAISGNTIYF,TGTGCCAGTAGTGTAAACCCGGACGCAATCTCTGGAAACACCATATATTTT
15,TRBV13,.,TRBJ2-1,once,CASSLEGRIQNEQFF,TGTGCCAGCAGCTTAGAGGGTAGGATACAGAATGAGCAGTTCTTC
13,TRBV5-1,TRBD1,TRBJ1-1,many,CASRTGPNTEAFF,TGCGCCAGCCGGACAGGACCGAACACTGAAGCTTTCTTT